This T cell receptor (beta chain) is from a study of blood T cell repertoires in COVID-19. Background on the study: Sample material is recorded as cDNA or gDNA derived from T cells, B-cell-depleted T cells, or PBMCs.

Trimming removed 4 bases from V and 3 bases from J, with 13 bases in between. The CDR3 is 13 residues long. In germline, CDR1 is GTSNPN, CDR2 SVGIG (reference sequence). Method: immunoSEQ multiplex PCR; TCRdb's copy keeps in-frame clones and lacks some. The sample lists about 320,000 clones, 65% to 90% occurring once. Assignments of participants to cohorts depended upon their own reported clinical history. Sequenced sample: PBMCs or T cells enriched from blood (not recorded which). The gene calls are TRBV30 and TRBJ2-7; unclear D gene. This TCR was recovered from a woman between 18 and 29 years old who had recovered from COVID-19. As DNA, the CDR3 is TGTGCCTGGATGATGGAGAAGGACTACGAGCAGTACTTC. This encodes CAWMMEKDYEQYF.